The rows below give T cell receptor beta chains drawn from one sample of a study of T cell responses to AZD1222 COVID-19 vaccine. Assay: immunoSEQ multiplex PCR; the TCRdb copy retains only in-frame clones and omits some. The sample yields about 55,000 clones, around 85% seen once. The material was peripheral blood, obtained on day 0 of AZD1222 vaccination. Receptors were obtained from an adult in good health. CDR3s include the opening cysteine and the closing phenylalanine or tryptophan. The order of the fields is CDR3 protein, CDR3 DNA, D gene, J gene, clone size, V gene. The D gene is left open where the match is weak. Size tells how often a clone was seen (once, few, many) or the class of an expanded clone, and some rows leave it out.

CSVVGRDSYEQYF,TGCAGCGTTGTGGGCCGCGACTCCTACGAGCAGTACTTC,NA,TRBJ2-7,NA,TRBV29-1
CASSHAGSSYNEQFF,TGTGCCAGCAGCCATGCGGGGAGCTCCTACAATGAGCAGTTCTTC,NA,TRBJ2-1,NA,TRBV7-2
CASSLGQENYEQYF,TGTGCCAGCAGCTTAGGACAGGAAAACTACGAGCAGTACTTC,NA,TRBJ2-7,NA,TRBV7-2
CASSPGQDSNQPQHF,TGTGCCAGCAGCCCGGGACAGGATAGCAATCAGCCCCAGCATTTT,TRBD1,TRBJ1-5,NA,TRBV7-8
CASSLATGVGANVLTF,TGCGCCAGCAGCTTGGCCACCGGGGTCGGGGCCAACGTCCTGACTTTC,NA,TRBJ2-6,NA,TRBV5-1
CSVAQGKGSYGYTF,TGCAGCGTTGCACAGGGAAAAGGGTCCTATGGCTACACCTTC,NA,TRBJ1-2,NA,TRBV29-1
CATCLRKGSEQYF,TGTGCCACCTGCCTCAGAAAAGGGAGTGAGCAGTACTTC,NA,TRBJ2-7,few,TRBV19
CASSYFREFGYEQYF,TGTGCCAGCAGTTACTTCCGGGAGTTCGGCTACGAGCAGTACTTC,NA,TRBJ2-7,once,TRBV6-5
CASSQDVAGSRDYTQYF,TGTGCCAGCAGCCAAGATGTTGCGGGATCGAGGGATTATACGCAGTATTTT,NA,TRBJ2-3,NA,TRBV4-2
CASSLTYEQYF,TGTGCCAGCAGCTTGACGTACGAGCAGTACTTC,NA,TRBJ2-7,NA,TRBV5-5
CASSIRTFYEQYF,TGTGCCAGTAGTATTCGGACCTTCTACGAGCAGTACTTC,NA,TRBJ2-7,NA,TRBV19
CASSFQGLYEQYF,TGTGCCAGCAGTTTTCAGGGCCTTTACGAGCAGTACTTC,NA,TRBJ2-7,NA,TRBV27
CASSLGSYNEQFF,TGTGCCAGCTCACTAGGCTCCTACAATGAGCAGTTCTTC,NA,TRBJ2-1,NA,TRBV18
CASTPGGGRDTGELFF,TGTGCCAGCACCCCAGGGGGGGGAAGGGATACCGGGGAGCTGTTTTTT,NA,TRBJ2-2,NA,TRBV27
CASSPGGSVTEAFF,TGCGCCAGCAGTCCAGGGGGTTCGGTCACTGAAGCTTTCTTT,TRBD1,TRBJ1-1,NA,TRBV5-1
CASSSTTGQGRKPQHF,TGTGCCAGCAGCTCAACGACGGGACAGGGCCGTAAGCCCCAGCATTTT,TRBD1,TRBJ1-5,NA,TRBV7-8
CASSNLQGTGELFF,TGTGCCAGCAGCAATTTACAGGGGACCGGGGAGCTGTTTTTT,TRBD1,TRBJ2-2,NA,TRBV6-4
CSVEMVRERSTDTQYF,TGCAGCGTTGAAATGGTGCGGGAGCGATCCACAGATACGCAGTATTTT,TRBD2,TRBJ2-3,once,TRBV29-1
CAIRGTGDASSGANVLTF,TGTGCCATCAGAGGGACAGGCGATGCCAGCTCTGGGGCCAACGTCCTGACTTTC,TRBD1,TRBJ2-6,NA,TRBV10-3
CASSQITSGEAFF,TGTGCCAGCAGCCAAATAACTAGTGGTGAAGCTTTCTTT,NA,TRBJ1-1,once,TRBV3-1/TRBV3-2
CASSSSSDRDEQYF,TGTGCCAGTAGTTCGAGCTCAGACAGGGACGAGCAGTACTTC,TRBD1,TRBJ2-7,NA,TRBV19
CASKLRNEQFF,TGTGCCAGCAAATTGCGCAATGAGCAGTTCTTC,NA,TRBJ2-1,NA,TRBV21-1
CASRRSAREPGTF,TGTGCCAGCAGGCGATCGGCCAGAGAGCCTGGCACCTTC,NA,TRBJ1-2,NA,TRBV2
CASSPAADTYEQYF,TGTGCCAGCAGTCCGGCAGCGGACACCTACGAGCAGTACTTC,NA,TRBJ2-7,NA,TRBV6-5
CASSLEWMDTQYF,TGTGCCAGCAGCTTAGAGTGGATGGATACGCAGTATTTT,NA,TRBJ2-3,once,TRBV11-2
CASREQGLISGNTIYF,TGTGCCAGTAGAGAACAGGGTCTCATCTCTGGAAACACCATATATTTT,NA,TRBJ1-3,NA,TRBV19
CASSESYDPRGETQYF,TGCGCCAGCAGTGAGTCCTACGACCCTCGGGGGGAGACCCAGTACTTC,NA,TRBJ2-5,NA,TRBV10-2
CAWSRLAGYEQYF,TGTGCCTGGAGTCGATTAGCGGGTTACGAGCAGTACTTC,TRBD2,TRBJ2-7,NA,TRBV30
CASSWNAKVQFF,TGTGCCAGCAGCTGGAACGCCAAGGTGCAGTTCTTC,NA,TRBJ2-1,NA,TRBV11-2
CASSIDSTGELFF,TGCGCCAGCAGCATCGACAGCACCGGGGAGCTGTTTTTT,NA,TRBJ2-2,NA,TRBV5-1
CASSDSPGYTF,TGTGCCAGCAGCGACAGTCCGGGCTACACCTTC,NA,TRBJ1-2,NA,TRBV28
CASSLAFGTGGAEPLHF,TGCGCCAGCAGCTTGGCCTTCGGGACAGGCGGAGCGGAACCCCTCCACTTT,TRBD1,TRBJ1-6,once,TRBV5-1